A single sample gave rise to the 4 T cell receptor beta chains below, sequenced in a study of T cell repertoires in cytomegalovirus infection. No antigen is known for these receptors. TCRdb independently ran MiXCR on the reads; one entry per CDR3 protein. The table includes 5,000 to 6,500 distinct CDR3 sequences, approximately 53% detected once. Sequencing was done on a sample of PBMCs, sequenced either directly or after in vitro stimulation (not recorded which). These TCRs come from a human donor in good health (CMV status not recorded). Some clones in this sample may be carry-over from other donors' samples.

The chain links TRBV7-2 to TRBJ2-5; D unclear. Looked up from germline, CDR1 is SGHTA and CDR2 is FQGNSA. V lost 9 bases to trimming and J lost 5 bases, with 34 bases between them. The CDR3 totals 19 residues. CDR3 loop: CARCLRGAIVRPEGETQYF. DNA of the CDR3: TGTGCCAGGTGCTTAAGAGGAGCTATCGTGAGACCCGAAGGGGAGACCCAGTACTTC.

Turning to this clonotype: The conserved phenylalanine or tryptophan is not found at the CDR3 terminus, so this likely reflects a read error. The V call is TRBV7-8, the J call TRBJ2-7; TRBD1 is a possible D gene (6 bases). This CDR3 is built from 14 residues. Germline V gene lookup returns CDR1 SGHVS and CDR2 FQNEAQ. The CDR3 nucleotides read TGTGCCAGAAGCTGGGACACCCCTGACTACGAGCAGTACTTA. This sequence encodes CARSWDTPDYEQYL.

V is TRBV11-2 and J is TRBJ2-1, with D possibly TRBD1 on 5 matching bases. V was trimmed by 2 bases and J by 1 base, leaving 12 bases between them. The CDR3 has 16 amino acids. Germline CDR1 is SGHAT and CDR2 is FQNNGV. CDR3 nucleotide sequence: TGTGCCAGCAGCTTAAGGGGCGACTCGTCCTACAATGAGCAGTTCTTC. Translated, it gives CASSLRGDSSYNEQFF.

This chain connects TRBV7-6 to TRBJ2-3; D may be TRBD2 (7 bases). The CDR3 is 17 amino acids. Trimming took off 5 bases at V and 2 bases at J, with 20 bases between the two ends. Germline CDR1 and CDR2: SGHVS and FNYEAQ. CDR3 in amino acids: CASSPRGAGDDTDTQYF. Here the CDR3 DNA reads TGTGCCAGCAGCCCCCGGGGGGCGGGAGACGACACAGATACGCAGTATTTT.